The 26 T cell receptor beta chains presented below share a single source sample, sequenced in a study of shared clonotypes between healthy human individuals. Data came from immunoSEQ multiplex PCR; TCRdb stores just in-frame clones and leaves some out. Of 950,000 to 1,300,000 clones in the sample, around 76% are singletons; the top ten hold around 1.5%. The sequenced material came from memory CD4+ T cells sorted from blood. Subset described: CD45RA-negative fraction. Receptors were obtained from a young man in good health.

V gene TRBV19 combines with J gene TRBJ1-4, with D perhaps matching TRBD1 (5 bases). This CDR3 contains 13 residues. V lost 5 bases and J lost 7, with 11 bases in between. The germline V gene has CDR1 LNHDA and CDR2 SQIVND (reference sequence). CDR3 nucleotide sequence: TGTGCCAGTAGTCCTCAGGGCGGTGAAAAACTGTTTTTT. This encodes CASSPQGGEKLFF.

This chain links TRBV7-2 with TRBJ2-2; 11 bases map to TRBD2. The CDR3 has 17 amino acids. After removal of 3 bases from V and 1 base from J, the junction contained 4 bases not matched to a gene. The germline V gene has CDR1 SGHTA and CDR2 FQGNSA. CDR3 protein: CASSLIAGGMNTGELFF. CDR3 nucleotide sequence: TGTGCCAGCAGCTTGATAGCGGGAGGGATGAACACCGGGGAGCTGTTTTTT.

The J gene is TRBJ2-7, the V gene TRBV18; 7 bases align to TRBD2. J gave up 3 bases and V 3 bases, and 11 bases lay outside the gene matches. The CDR3 is 16 amino acids. CDR1 KGHSH and CDR2 LQKENI come from the germline V gene. The CDR3 loop is CASSPSFGTKSYEQYF. CDR3 DNA sequence: TGTGCCAGCTCACCCAGCTTCGGGACTAAAAGCTACGAGCAGTACTTC.

The chain joins TRBV11-3 to TRBJ2-1; perhaps TRBD2 as D (6 bases). V shed 4 bases and J shed 5 bases, with 12 bases lying between them. The CDR3 is 14 residues long. Germline-derived CDR1 and CDR2 are SGHNT and YENEEA. CDR3 DNA sequence: TGTGCCAGCAGCTCCGGAGGGCGTAACAATGAGCAGTTCTTC. Protein product: CASSSGGRNNEQFF.

V and J are TRBV6-1 and TRBJ1-1; tentative D call: TRBD1 (6 bases). The V end was cut by 5 bases, the J end by 5 bases, with 12 bases between. There are 13 residues in the CDR3. In germline, CDR1 is MNHNS, CDR2 SASEGT. The CDR3 here is CASSTFQGTEAFF. DNA of the CDR3: TGTGCCAGCAGTACGTTCCAGGGGACTGAAGCTTTCTTT.

CDR3 sequence: CASSSSSGANVLTF. The CDR3 nucleotides read TGTGCCAGCAGTTCGAGCTCTGGGGCCAACGTCCTGACTTTC. The chain links TRBV9 to TRBJ2-6, with unresolved D. The CDR3 loop spans 14 amino acids. V was pared by 5 bases and J by 0 bases, with 6 bases between. CDR1 is SGDLS and CDR2 is YYNGEE in the germline V gene.

As regards this clone: The sample has other DNA sequences that encode this CDR3 too. The V gene is TRBV28, the J gene TRBJ1-2; 8 bases are a match to TRBD1. This CDR3 comprises 13 residues. V lost 3 bases, J lost 4 bases, and 1 base stayed unmatched. CDR1 MDHEN and CDR2 SYDVKM come from the germline V gene. CDR3 protein: CASSLQGAYGYTF. CDR3 DNA: TGTGCCAGCAGTTTGCAGGGGGCCTATGGCTACACCTTC.

As regards this clone: This sequence is one base from a far larger clone and is likely a read error. V and J are TRBV6-1 and TRBJ1-5; TRBD1 aligns across 8 bases. Germline trimming cut 3 bases from V and 9 bases from J; bases unmatched to any gene: 16. CDR1 MNHNS and CDR2 SASEGT come from the germline V gene. The CDR3 contains 17 residues. The CDR3 region is CASSDRTGFGVGRPQHF. In DNA, the CDR3 is TGTGCCAGCAGTGACAGGACAGGGTTTGGGGTGGGTCGGCCCCAGCATTTT.

In DNA, the CDR3 is TGTGCCAGCAGCCTCGAGGGGCCGGTCTCCTACGAGCAGTACTTC. Protein sequence: CASSLEGPVSYEQYF. This sequence joins TRBV5-6 and TRBJ2-7; D possibly matches TRBD1 or TRBD2 (5 bases each). Germline lookup yields CDR1 SGHDT and CDR2 YYEEEE. The CDR3 is 15 residues long. Deletions cut 4 bases from V and 0 bases from J, with 14 bases between.

In this sample, this clone turned up a few times. The rearrangement uses TRBV6-6 and TRBJ2-3; 9 bases match TRBD1. V was pared by 4 bases and J by 4 bases, with 3 bases of the junction left unmatched. This CDR3 is built from 14 residues. Germline assignment: CDR1 MNHNY and CDR2 SVGAGI (reference sequence). The CDR3 region is CASSFTGGADTQYF. The CDR3 nucleotides are TGTGCCAGCAGTTTTACAGGGGGCGCAGATACGCAGTATTTT.

The genes are TRBV2 and TRBJ2-1; D is perhaps TRBD1 (5 bases). The germline gives CDR1 SNHLY, CDR2 FYNNEI. The CDR3 runs to 12 residues. With 5 bases removed from V and 4 bases from J, the gap between germline ends came to 6 bases. This CDR3 is CASSRGYNEQFF. CDR3 nucleotides: TGTGCCAGCAGTAGGGGATACAATGAGCAGTTCTTC.

In the case of this clone: The same CDR3 arises from other DNA sequences in this sample as well. The rearrangement uses TRBV30 and TRBJ2-6; D is perhaps TRBD2 (6 bases). Trimming took off 0 bases at V and 4 bases at J, with 10 bases between the two ends. This CDR3 is 15 amino acids long. Germline V gives CDR1 GTSNPN, CDR2 SVGIG (reference sequence). CDR3 region: CAWSVGGTGANVLTF. In DNA form, the CDR3 reads TGTGCCTGGAGTGTAGGAGGGACCGGGGCCAACGTCCTGACTTTC.

This clone has a single count. A much more abundant neighbour one base away suggests this may be a read error. The same CDR3 arises from other DNA sequences in this sample as well. V and J are TRBV18 and TRBJ1-1; D possibly corresponds to TRBD1 (5 bases). V shed 3 bases and J shed 1 base, with 6 bases lying between them. CDR1 and CDR2 (germline): KGHSH, LQKENI. This CDR3 contains 13 residues. This CDR3 reads CASSPGGNTEAFF. The CDR3 DNA is TGTGCCAGCTCACCCGGGGGGAACACTGAAGCTTTCTTT.

The CDR3 DNA sequence: TGTGCCAGCAGCTTAGGGGAAACAGGGGGCTACACCTTC. Its translation: CASSLGETGGYTF. This chain links TRBV7-2 with TRBJ1-2; TRBD1 is a possible D gene (6 bases). CDR1 and CDR2 from the germline V gene are SGHTA and FQGNSA. Trimming left V 1 base short and J 8 bases short, with 11 bases between. This CDR3 contains 13 residues.

The chain carries TRBV5-3 and TRBJ1-3, with TRBD1 matching over 10 bases. TRBV5-3 is recorded as an ORF, its role being uncertain. The CDR3 totals 15 residues. Trimming took 4 bases from V and 4 from J; bases not matched to a gene: 5. The CDR3: CARSTDRGKGNTIYF. The CDR3 DNA reads TGTGCCAGAAGCACGGACAGGGGGAAGGGAAACACCATATATTTT.

V gene TRBV4-3 combines with J gene TRBJ1-1; perhaps TRBD1 as D (6 bases). Germline assignment: CDR1 LGHNA and CDR2 YSLEER. V lost 4 bases and J lost 3, with 24 bases in between. The CDR3 is made up of 18 amino acids. CDR3 in amino acids: CASSLRSFLGAGDTEAFF. The CDR3 DNA follows: TGCGCCAGCAGCCTGCGATCTTTTTTGGGGGCGGGGGACACTGAAGCTTTCTTT.

V is TRBV7-9 and J is TRBJ2-7; D gene ambiguous. The CDR3 has 14 amino acids. V was trimmed by 1 base and J by 3 bases, leaving 10 bases between them. Germline V CDR1 and CDR2: SEHNR, FQNEAQ (reference sequence). In DNA form, the CDR3 reads TGTGCCAGCAGCTTAGTTTCTCGCATCTACGAGCAGTACTTC. Encoded protein: CASSLVSRIYEQYF.

Worth noting for this clone: A junction boundary mismatches the germline segment, possibly from a read error. This chain uses TRBV7-7 with TRBJ2-1; maybe TRBD1 (5 bases). The CDR3 length is 13 residues. Germline CDR1 reads SSHAT; CDR2 reads FNYEAQ (reference sequence). The CDR3 reads CASSHDRDNEQFF. The CDR3 coding sequence is TGTGCTAGCAGCCATGACAGAGACAATGAGCAGTTCTTC.

This clone was found a few times. V gene TRBV30 combines with J gene TRBJ1-1, with TRBD1 as a possible D gene (5 bases). The CDR3 spans 13 residues. CDR1 and CDR2 (germline): GTSNPN, SVGIG (reference sequence). Deletions cut 1 base from V and 1 base from J, with 7 bases between. The CDR3 coding sequence is TGTGCCTGGAGTGAGGGGACGAACACTGAAGCTTTCTTT. It codes for CAWSEGTNTEAFF.

Comment on this clone: A much larger clone lies a single base off, so this may be a read error. The V gene is TRBV6-6, the J gene TRBJ1-1; D gene unclear. Trimming cost V 2 bases and J 4 bases, with 5 bases left between them. In germline, CDR1 is MNHNY, CDR2 SVGAGI (reference sequence). The CDR3 is made up of 12 amino acids. The CDR3 DNA follows: TGTGCCAGCAGTTACAGGGCCACTGAAGCTTTCTTT. This translates into CASSYRATEAFF.

This clone was recorded a few times. V gene TRBV5-5 combines with J gene TRBJ1-1; no reliable D call. Deletions cut 1 base from V and 3 bases from J, with 7 bases between. Germline assignment: CDR1 SGHKS and CDR2 YYEKEE (reference sequence). The CDR3 length is 13 residues. The CDR3 DNA reads as TGTGCCAGCAGCTTGCTACCGCACACTGAAGCTTTCTTT. This gives the protein CASSLLPHTEAFF.

J is TRBJ2-7 and V is TRBV5-8; D call uncertain. Between the trimmed V and J ends, which lost 3 bases and 0 bases, there was a span of 13 bases. The CDR3 spans 15 residues. Per germline, CDR1 SGHTS and CDR2 YDEGEE. The CDR3 DNA sequence: TGTGCCAGCAGCTACGGACGAGAAAGCTCCTACGAGCAGTACTTC. Translated, it gives CASSYGRESSYEQYF.

This chain uses TRBV5-1 with TRBJ1-2; no clear D gene. The V end was cut by 0 bases, the J end by 8 bases, with 11 bases between. CDR1 SGHRS and CDR2 YFSETQ come from the germline V gene. This CDR3 contains 13 residues. The CDR3 DNA reads as TGCGCCAGCAGCTTGGCAGGCCGTCCGGGCTACACCTTC. Its translation: CASSLAGRPGYTF.

The chain couples TRBV11-2 to TRBJ2-5, with no clear D. Germline V gene sequence: CDR1 SGHAT, CDR2 FQNNGV. There are 15 residues in the CDR3. The V end lost 1 base, the J end lost 0 bases, and 9 bases lay between the germline ends. CDR3 coding DNA: TGTGCCAGCAGCTTAGGGCAGATCTACCAAGAGACCCAGTACTTC. It specifies CASSLGQIYQETQYF.

V usage is TRBV6-1 and J usage is TRBJ2-7, with 7 bases that match TRBD1. The germline V gene has CDR1 MNHNS and CDR2 SASEGT. The CDR3 is 16 residues long. Germline trimming cut 2 bases from V and 0 bases from J; bases unmatched to any gene: 7. The CDR3 loop reads CASSELRDSSSYEQYF. The CDR3 DNA reads TGTGCCAGCAGTGAACTACGGGACAGTAGCTCCTACGAGCAGTACTTC.

The J gene is TRBJ2-2, the V gene TRBV2, with D maybe TRBD2 (6 bases). Germline CDR1 reads SNHLY; CDR2 reads FYNNEI. CDR3 length equals 15 residues. V dropped 6 bases and J dropped 6 bases, with 17 bases sitting between them. CDR3 nucleotide sequence: TGTGCCAGCAGCATGCCGGGACTTAGCCCCGGGGAGCTGTTTTTT. Its translation: CASSMPGLSPGELFF.